This T cell receptor beta chain was sequenced for a study of T cell changes during pregnancy in multiple sclerosis. TCRdb's table, derived via immunoSEQ multiplex PCR, lists solely in-frame clones and lacks some. In the table there are around 51,000 clones, approximately 94% of which are singletons. This TCR came from a female donor with multiple sclerosis, enrolled in a pregnancy study. The sample was CD4+ T cells from peripheral blood mononuclear cells, taken in the second trimester of pregnancy.

The CDR3 DNA follows: TGTGCCAGCCGACGGGGACAGGCCGATAATTCACCCCTCCACTTT. This encodes CASRRGQADNSPLHF. The chain combines TRBV9 with TRBJ1-6; TRBD1 agrees at 8 bases. Germline assignment: CDR1 SGDLS and CDR2 YYNGEE. The CDR3 contains 15 residues. V shed 7 bases, J shed 5 bases, and the junction held 8 bases outside the gene matches. The whole variable domain, remainder taken from reference TRBV9 and TRBJ1-6, is DSGVTQTPKHLITATGQRVTLRCSPRSGDLSVYWYQQSLDQGLQFLIQYYNGEERAKGNILERFSAQQFPDLHSELNLSSLELGDSALYFCASRRGQADNSPLHFGNGTRLTVT.